This TCR beta chain emerged from a study of shared clonotypes between healthy human individuals. Study donors comprised healthy, HIV-negative adults devoid of recent acute infection or vaccination. Into CD45RA+ naive and CD45RA-negative memory subsets, the CD4+ cells were split. Notes on the study in general: Read depth was anticipated to influence clonotype sharing among donors.

Germline trimming cut 6 bases from V and 2 bases from J; bases unmatched to any gene: 19. CDR3 length: 18 residues. Germline CDR1 SQVTM, CDR2 ANQGSEA. Measured with immunoSEQ multiplex PCR; TCRdb has only the in-frame clones, and not every one. Of just over 2,000,000 clones listed, 85% to 95% were seen once; the top ten hold roughly 0.13%. On this clone itself: No antigen is known for it.

The rearrangement uses TRBV29-1 and TRBJ2-5, with 9 bases fitting TRBD1. Sequencing input: naive CD4+ T cells sorted from blood. Stated subset: CD45RA+ positively selected. The clonotype comes from a man between 18 and 29 years old in good health. CDR3 in amino acids: CSVTDRALVGTGQETQYF. DNA for the CDR3: TGCAGCGTGACGGATCGGGCCTTAGTCGGGACAGGGCAAGAGACCCAGTACTTC.